The 29 T cell receptor beta chains given below trace back to one sample, sequenced in a study of identical twins. In TCRdb, the 5' RACE reads were re-called with MiXCR into one record per CDR3 protein. The sample yields about 660,000 distinct CDR3 sequences, 8.6% seen once. A further study also used this sample, focusing on yellow fever vaccine responses in identical twins.

The sequenced material came from PBMCs. These receptors all come from a woman younger than 30 in good health.

This clonotype came up once. The V call is TRBV20-1, the J call TRBJ2-3, with D perhaps matching TRBD1 (6 bases). V was shortened by 0 bases and J by 1 base, with 14 bases between the two germline ends. This CDR3 spans 16 amino acids. Germline V gene sequence: CDR1 DFQATT, CDR2 SNEGSKA (reference sequence). The CDR3 DNA is TGCAGTGCTAGAGATTTGTGGGCAGGGGGCACAGATACGCAGTATTTT. Protein sequence: CSARDLWAGGTDTQYF.

This clonotype came up many times. A junction end diverges from the germline sequence, so it may reflect a read error. V is TRBV2 and J is TRBJ2-1; D call uncertain. CDR1 and CDR2 from the germline V gene are SNHLY and FYNNEI. The CDR3 loop spans 13 amino acids. For the CDR3, the DNA is TGTGCCAGCAGTGAAGACGGCTACCATGAGCAGTTCTTC. It specifies CASSEDGYHEQFF. Based on the CDR3 plus reference TRBV2 and TRBJ2-1, the full variable domain is EPEVTQTPSHQVTQMGQEVILRCVPISNHLYFYWYRQILGQKVEFLVSFYNNEISEKSEIFDDQFSVERPDGSNFTLKIRSTKLEDSAMYFCASSEDGYHEQFFGPGTRLTVL.

As for this clonotype: This may stem from a read error, because a much larger clone lies one nucleotide away. This chain uses TRBV7-9 with TRBJ2-7; a possible D gene is TRBD2 (6 bases). V gave up 1 base and J gave up 5 bases, with 21 bases separating them. The germline V gene encodes CDR1 SEHNR and CDR2 FQNEAQ (reference sequence). This CDR3 is 17 amino acids long. The chain's CDR3 is CASSLGGGTITEHEQYF. For the CDR3, the DNA is TGTGCCAGCAGCTTAGGGGGAGGAACGATAACCGAGCACGAGCAGTACTTC.

This clonotype was seen ten or more times. The rearrangement joins TRBV12-3 or TRBV12-4 to TRBJ1-2; 7 bases are shared with TRBD1. CDR3 length: 13 residues. The ends lost 7 bases at V and 5 bases at J; junction bases unmatched: 7. The CDR3 region has the DNA TGTGCCAGCAACACCGGACAGGCTTATGGCTACACCTTC. Its translation: CASNTGQAYGYTF.

This clonotype was observed a handful of times. This sequence joins TRBV29-1 and TRBJ2-7; D unclear. CDR1 is SQVTM, CDR2 ANQGSEA, per germline. CDR3 length: 13 amino acids. Trimming shortened V by 6 bases and J by 2 bases, and 14 bases separated the two germline ends. The CDR3 bases are TGCAGCGTCGTCACGACTGAAACCTACGAGCAGTACTTC. Translation: CSVVTTETYEQYF.

This clonotype was seen many times. This chain joins TRBV4-3 and TRBJ2-1, with a possible D match to TRBD2 (7 bases). Germline CDR1 is LGHNA and CDR2 is YSLEER. The V gene lost 1 base and the J gene lost 2 bases, with 18 bases spanning the gap. The CDR3 extends over 18 amino acids. The CDR3 DNA follows: TGCGCCAGCAGCCAAGGTAGCTCCGGGGAGGGGGCCTACAATGAGCAGTTCTTC. Its protein is CASSQGSSGEGAYNEQFF.

V is TRBV9 and J is TRBJ2-1; 10 bases fit TRBD1. V was clipped by 4 bases and J by 9 bases; unmatched bases: 7. The CDR3 runs to 14 residues. Per germline, CDR1 SGDLS and CDR2 YYNGEE. For the CDR3, the DNA is TGTGCCAGCAGCCTCGGACAGGGGGTCGCTGAGCAGTTCTTC. Translated: CASSLGQGVAEQFF.

In this sample, this clonotype turned up many times. The CDR3 DNA follows: TGCAGCGTTGAACAGGGGGCGGCTAACTCCTACGAGCAGTACTTC. This encodes CSVEQGAANSYEQYF. The V call is TRBV29-1, the J call TRBJ2-7; 8 bases are a match to TRBD1. The CDR3 sequence is 15 residues long. Germline loops: CDR1 SQVTM, CDR2 ANQGSEA. V trimming: 2 bases; J trimming: 0 bases; junction bases outside the gene matches: 6.

This clonotype was seen at least ten times. The gene calls are TRBV7-8 and TRBJ2-2, with TRBD2 matching 8 bases. Looked up from germline, CDR1 is SGHVS and CDR2 is FQNEAQ. The CDR3 is made up of 17 amino acids. V lost 7 bases and J lost 6; bases outside the gene matches: 16. CDR3 protein: CASNPFSGLGSPGELFF. CDR3 in DNA: TGTGCCAGCAACCCCTTTTCGGGACTAGGATCCCCCGGGGAGCTGTTTTTT.

This clonotype came up many times. As DNA, the CDR3 is TGTGCCAGCAGTTCAGGGGGCCCCGGGGAGCTGTTTTTT. Protein product: CASSSGGPGELFF. This chain uses TRBV12-3 or TRBV12-4 with TRBJ2-2, with 8 bases that match TRBD1. V lost 4 bases to trimming and J lost 6 bases; unmatched junction nucleotides: 1. This CDR3 has 13 amino acids.

This chain links TRBV18 with TRBJ2-3; D uncertain. Germline-derived CDR1 and CDR2 are KGHSH and LQKENI. The V end was cut by 2 bases, the J end by 0 bases, with 9 bases between. The CDR3 loop spans 15 amino acids. CDR3 nucleotides: TGTGCCAGCTCACCAGCCTCTATTAGCACAGATACGCAGTATTTT. It is translated as CASSPASISTDTQYF.

In this sample, this clonotype turned up a few times. The V gene is TRBV4-3, the J gene TRBJ2-2, with 7 bases that match TRBD2. J gave up 5 bases and V 0 bases, and 9 bases lay outside the gene matches. The CDR3 is made up of 17 amino acids. In germline, CDR1 is LGHNA, CDR2 YSLEER. The CDR3 DNA reads TGCGCCAGCAGCCAAGATAGTGGCGGGAGTGGTACCGGGGAGCTGTTTTTT. Its translation is CASSQDSGGSGTGELFF.

This chain joins TRBV4-1 and TRBJ2-1; tentative D call: TRBD2 (6 bases). The germline V gene encodes CDR1 MGHRA and CDR2 YSYEKL. Trimming cost V 1 base and J 3 bases, with 13 bases left between them. The CDR3 covers 16 residues. The CDR3 DNA reads as TGCGCCAGCAGCCAAGTGGTGGGGGGAAACTACAATGAGCAGTTCTTC. Encoded protein: CASSQVVGGNYNEQFF.

This clonotype was counted ten times or more. The chain joins TRBV4-1 to TRBJ2-7; 9 bases fit TRBD2. This CDR3 spans 15 amino acids. The germline gives CDR1 MGHRA, CDR2 YSYEKL. With 4 bases clipped from V and 5 bases from J, the junction kept 9 bases outside the gene matches. Here the CDR3 reads CASSLLISGSDEQYF. In DNA, the CDR3 is TGCGCCAGCAGCCTCCTGATTAGCGGGAGCGACGAGCAGTACTTC.

This clonotype was counted between two and nine times. The chain links TRBV29-1 to TRBJ1-2; D possibly corresponds to TRBD1 (6 bases). Germline values: CDR1 SQVTM, CDR2 ANQGSEA. The CDR3 spans 13 residues. Trimming removed 0 bases at V and 2 bases at J, with 7 bases between. Here the CDR3 reads CSVEDQGNYGYTF. The CDR3 DNA sequence: TGCAGCGTTGAAGATCAGGGGAACTATGGCTACACCTTC.

This clonotype was seen only a few times. The chain is built from TRBV5-5 and TRBJ2-3; TRBD1 might be the D (5 bases). Germline V gene lookup returns CDR1 SGHKS and CDR2 YYEKEE (reference sequence). The CDR3 totals 14 residues. Trimming took off 2 bases at V and 2 bases at J, with 9 bases between the two ends. This CDR3 is CASSFLQATDTQYF. The CDR3 coding sequence is TGTGCCAGCAGCTTTTTACAGGCCACAGATACGCAGTATTTT.

The chain combines TRBV15 with TRBJ2-1, with D uncertain. The CDR3 extends over 14 amino acids. Trimming took off 0 bases at V and 5 bases at J, with 8 bases between the two ends. Germline assignment: CDR1 LNHNV and CDR2 YYDKDF (reference sequence). The DNA for the CDR3 is TGTGCCACCAGCAGAGATATGGGGAACAATGAGCAGTTCTTC. Translating it yields CATSRDMGNNEQFF. Variable domain in full (rest from reference TRBV15 and TRBJ2-1): DAMVIQNPRYQVTQFGKPVTLSCSQTLNHNVMYWYQQKSSQAPKLLFHYYDKDFNNEADTPDNFQSRRPNTSFCFLDIRSPGLGDTAMYLCATSRDMGNNEQFFGPGTRLTVL.

This clonotype was counted once. The rearrangement joins TRBV12-3 or TRBV12-4 to TRBJ2-3; 13 nucleotides line up with TRBD2. The CDR3 is 15 residues long. J was trimmed by 9 bases and V by 6 bases; bases with no gene match: 9. The CDR3 loop is CASRETSGGQLTQYF. The CDR3 coding sequence is TGTGCCAGCAGGGAGACTAGCGGGGGGCAACTAACGCAGTATTTT.

V and J are TRBV6-5 and TRBJ2-1; D gene ambiguous. The germline CDR1 and CDR2 sequences are MNHEY and SVGAGI. With 5 bases removed from V and 8 bases from J, the gap between germline ends came to 10 bases. The CDR3 totals 12 residues. In DNA form, the CDR3 reads TGTGCCAGCAGTAAATCGTTCCATGAGCAGTTCTTC. The encoded protein is CASSKSFHEQFF.

Regarding this clonotype: A much larger clone is a single base away; this may be a read error. The chain carries TRBV3-1 and TRBJ1-1, with D possibly being TRBD1 (5 bases). Germline CDR1 LGHDT, CDR2 YNNKEL (reference sequence). The CDR3 is 16 residues long. CDR3 loop: CACSQDLGQGNTEAFF. The CDR3 region has the DNA TGTGCCTGCAGCCAAGATCTTGGGCAGGGGAACACTGAAGCTTTCTTT.

This sequence joins TRBV5-1 and TRBJ1-6, with 7 bases lining up with TRBD1. This CDR3 has 15 amino acids. The junction had 4 bases not matched to a gene; V was cut back by 4 bases and J by 3 bases. Germline V lookup: CDR1 SGHRS, CDR2 YFSETQ. The CDR3: CASSGGTVYNSPLHF. As DNA, the CDR3 is TGCGCCAGCAGCGGGGGGACAGTCTATAATTCACCCCTCCACTTT.

This clonotype was seen a handful of times. The V and J genes are TRBV5-1 and TRBJ2-3; D not resolved. The germline V and J ends were trimmed by 3 bases and 3 bases, with 11 bases remaining between them. Germline CDR1 reads SGHRS; CDR2 reads YFSETQ. This CDR3 is 14 amino acids long. In nucleotides, the CDR3 is TGCGCCAGCAGCTCGGCTATAAAGACAGATACGCAGTATTTT. Translation: CASSSAIKTDTQYF.

The V gene is TRBV3-1, the J gene TRBJ2-3; 14 bases fit TRBD2. This CDR3 has 17 residues. V trimming: 4 bases; J trimming: 2 bases; junction bases outside the gene matches: 5. CDR1 and CDR2 (germline): LGHDT, YNNKEL (reference sequence). This CDR3 reads CASSPPGLAGDTDTQYF. The CDR3, as DNA: TGTGCCAGCAGCCCCCCGGGACTAGCGGGAGACACAGATACGCAGTATTTT.

The gene calls are TRBV10-3 and TRBJ1-2; D ambiguous. V was pared by 2 bases and J by 8 bases, with 12 bases between. CDR3 length: 13 amino acids. The V gene's germline CDR1 is ENHRY and CDR2 SYGVKD. The CDR3 DNA reads TGTGCCATCAGTGAGCTCCTGGAGGGAGGCTACACCTTC. Protein: CAISELLEGGYTF.

This clonotype has only a few counts. The chain couples TRBV4-3 to TRBJ2-7, with 9 bases matching TRBD2. The length of the CDR3 is 15 residues. The V gene end was trimmed by 1 base and the J gene end by 1 base; junction bases not matched to a gene: 2. Germline V gene lookup returns CDR1 LGHNA and CDR2 YSLEER. DNA of the CDR3: TGCGCCAGCAGCCAAGTAGCGGGAGAGTCCTACGAGCAGTACTTC. Its protein product is CASSQVAGESYEQYF.

The chain couples TRBV3-1 to TRBJ2-5, with D unresolved. From germline, CDR1 is LGHDT and CDR2 YNNKEL (reference sequence). V was clipped by 0 bases and J by 5 bases, with 16 bases between them. The CDR3 is made up of 16 amino acids. CDR3 in DNA: TGTGCCAGCAGCCAAGATTTAGAAATTCATGTGGAGACCCAGTACTTC. This translates into CASSQDLEIHVETQYF.

This clonotype showed up many times. The chain combines TRBV7-2 with TRBJ2-1; D is perhaps TRBD1 (6 bases). V lost 0 bases and J lost 6, with 12 bases in between. The germline V gene encodes CDR1 SGHTA and CDR2 FQGNSA. The CDR3 is 15 residues long. CDR3 sequence: CASSLADRRGNEQFF. The CDR3 DNA is TGTGCCAGCAGCTTAGCGGACCGCAGGGGCAATGAGCAGTTCTTC.

This clonotype turned up a few times. Relative to the germline gene, one junction end is altered; a read error may explain this. The V and J genes are TRBV2 and TRBJ2-1; 8 bases are a match to TRBD2. This CDR3 spans 18 amino acids. The germline gives CDR1 SNHLY, CDR2 FYNNEI. The CDR3 region has the DNA TGTGCCATCAGTTTAACGGACCCAGCGGGAGTTTTGTCCAATGAGCAGTTCTTC. It codes for CAISLTDPAGVLSNEQFF. The variable domain in full, completed from reference TRBV2 and TRBJ2-1, reads EPEVTQTPSHQVTQMGQEVILRCVPISNHLYFYWYRQILGQKVEFLVSFYNNEISEKSEIFDDQFSVERPDGSNFTLKIRSTKLEDSAMYFCAISLTDPAGVLSNEQFFGPGTRLTVL.

CDR3 amino acids: CASSHPSGGAYEQYF. CDR3 bases: TGTGCCAGCAGCCACCCCAGCGGGGGGGCCTACGAGCAGTACTTC. The rearrangement joins TRBV4-2 to TRBJ2-7, with TRBD2 matching 10 bases. In germline, CDR1 is LGHNA, CDR2 YNFKEQ. This CDR3 region has 15 residues. With 3 bases clipped from V and 2 bases from J, the junction kept 4 bases outside the gene matches.